The 10 T cell receptor beta chains reported below all come from one sample, sequenced in a study of cytomegalovirus exposure and HLA in healthy donors. The PCR had 60 Vbeta and 13 Jbeta primers. Method: immunoSEQ multiplex PCR; TCRdb's copy keeps in-frame clones and lacks some. The sample shows 90,000 to 140,000 clones, over 70% of them seen only once. Source material: PBMCs. All receptors derive from a male donor in good health and CMV-seronegative.

The chain links TRBV9 to TRBJ2-7; weak D call: TRBD2 (6 bases). Trimming pared 0 bases from V and 4 bases from J, leaving 11 bases between. This CDR3 comprises 14 residues. Germline CDR1 and CDR2: SGDLS and YYNGEE. The CDR3 sequence is CASSVGGTDYEQYF. CDR3 sequence (DNA): TGTGCCAGCAGCGTAGGCGGGACCGATTACGAGCAGTACTTC. Together with reference TRBV9 and TRBJ2-7, the CDR3 gives the full variable domain: DSGVTQTPKHLITATGQRVTLRCSPRSGDLSVYWYQQSLDQGLQFLIQYYNGEERAKGNILERFSAQQFPDLHSELNLSSLELGDSALYFCASSVGGTDYEQYFGPGTRLTVT.

This clone has a single count. The genes are TRBV10-3 and TRBJ1-5, with TRBD1 identical over 9 bases. V was pared by 3 bases and J by 2 bases, with 5 bases of the junction left unmatched. The CDR3 is 16 amino acids. Germline V lookup: CDR1 ENHRY, CDR2 SYGVKD. The CDR3 spells CAISDRTGAGNQPQHF. The CDR3 nucleotides read TGTGCCATCAGTGATCGGACAGGGGCGGGCAATCAGCCCCAGCATTTT.

This clone was picked up a small number of times. The rearrangement uses TRBV10-1 and TRBJ2-5; TRBD2 matches at 10 bases. V shed 4 bases, J shed 6 bases, and the junction held 11 bases outside the gene matches. CDR1 and CDR2 from the germline V gene are WNHNN and SYGVQD (reference sequence). The CDR3 has 16 residues. CDR3 loop: CASSGSSGSMWKTQYF. The CDR3 DNA is TGCGCCAGCAGTGGTTCTAGCGGGAGTATGTGGAAGACCCAGTACTTC.

The V call is TRBV7-6, the J call TRBJ2-2, with 7 nucleotides matching TRBD1. V dropped 5 bases and J dropped 3; count of bases not matched to a gene: 6. This CDR3 is built from 15 residues. CDR1 is SGHVS and CDR2 is FNYEAQ in the germline V gene. As DNA, the CDR3 is TGTGCCAGCAGCCCCAGGGGGATGGACACCGGGGAGCTGTTTTTT. It is translated as CASSPRGMDTGELFF.

The chain links TRBV2 to TRBJ2-7; possibly TRBD1 for D (5 bases). V was pared by 7 bases and J by 3 bases, with 10 bases between. Germline V gives CDR1 SNHLY, CDR2 FYNNEI. CDR3 length: 12 amino acids. DNA for the CDR3: TGTGCCAGCAAAGGGGATGACTACGAGCAGTACTTC. Its translation is CASKGDDYEQYF.

The chain recombines TRBV5-1 with TRBJ2-3; D ambiguous. With 4 bases removed from V and 8 bases from J, the gap between germline ends came to 11 bases. Germline V CDR1 and CDR2: SGHRS, YFSETQ. CDR3 length: 12 residues. Here the CDR3 reads CASSQDKGTQYF. The CDR3 nucleotides are TGCGCCAGCAGCCAGGATAAAGGTACGCAGTATTTT.

The chain uses TRBV6-1 and TRBJ2-5; 10 bases match TRBD2. Trimming at V came to 5 bases and at J to 2 bases, leaving 5 bases not matched to a gene. This CDR3 contains 15 residues. Germline CDR1 is MNHNS and CDR2 is SASEGT. CDR3 nucleotide sequence: TGTGCCAGCAGTTCAGGACTAGCGGTTCAAGAGACCCAGTACTTC. It is translated as CASSSGLAVQETQYF.

The table lists this clone with a count of one. This sequence joins TRBV2 and TRBJ1-5; the match to TRBD1 covers 8 bases. CDR3 length: 15 residues. With V trimmed by 6 bases and J by 1 base, 5 bases remained unmatched. The V gene's germline CDR1 is SNHLY and CDR2 FYNNEI. CDR3 nucleotide sequence: TGTGCCAGCAGGCGACAGGGGCAAAGCAATCAGCCCCAGCATTTT. Its protein is CASRRQGQSNQPQHF. Variable domain in full (rest from reference TRBV2 and TRBJ1-5): EPEVTQTPSHQVTQMGQEVILRCVPISNHLYFYWYRQILGQKVEFLVSFYNNEISEKSEIFDDQFSVERPDGSNFTLKIRSTKLEDSAMYFCASRRQGQSNQPQHFGDGTRLSIL.

V and J are TRBV9 and TRBJ2-1; 8 bases match TRBD2. This CDR3 comprises 14 residues. The V gene end was trimmed by 5 bases and the J gene end by 4 bases; junction bases not matched to a gene: 5. Germline V gives CDR1 SGDLS, CDR2 YYNGEE. CDR3 amino acids: CASSTSGDYNEQFF. The CDR3 coding sequence is TGTGCCAGCAGTACTAGCGGAGATTACAATGAGCAGTTCTTC.

About this clone: Other DNA variants within this sample encode the same CDR3. The rearrangement uses TRBV5-4 and TRBJ1-5; 9 nucleotides line up with TRBD1. J was trimmed by 7 bases and V by 4 bases; bases with no gene match: 15. Germline V gives CDR1 SGHNT, CDR2 YYREEE (reference sequence). This CDR3 comprises 17 residues. The CDR3 loop reads CASSQGGSRDRDQPQHF. The CDR3 DNA sequence: TGTGCCAGCAGCCAGGGGGGAAGCCGGGACAGGGACCAGCCCCAGCATTTT.